The rows below give T cell receptor beta chains drawn from one sample of a study of blood T cells in healthy people across ages. TCRdb re-analysed the 5' RACE reads in MiXCR, keeping a single row per CDR3 protein. The repertoire holds 780,000 or so distinct CDR3 sequences, with less than 70% as singletons. Input material: blood. The receptor set was obtained from a man older than 75 in good health. The CDR3 runs from the conserved cysteine through the conserved F or W.

cdr3_aa,j_call,v_call
CSASDDSGPRSPLHF,TRBJ1-6,TRBV20-1
CASSQVGTGRQETQYF,TRBJ2-5,TRBV4-1
CASIKGTGSYGETQYF,TRBJ2-5,TRBV25-1
CTSSYEGTGFHEQFF,TRBJ2-1,TRBV4-2
CSAGTHGGEQYF,TRBJ2-7,TRBV29-1
CASSATSGGTSGPYEQYF,TRBJ2-7,TRBV7-9
CSARDMGSGQPQHF,TRBJ1-5,TRBV20-1
CASSHPLGDRRGEQYF,TRBJ2-7,TRBV11-2
CSARKGAYNEQYF,TRBJ2-5,TRBV20-1
CASRTGVYNEQFF,TRBJ2-1,TRBV6-1
CASRARLGSNNEQFF,TRBJ2-1,TRBV2
CASSLGTAGVKETQYF,TRBJ2-5,TRBV5-1
CASTPLAGFSFNEQFF,TRBJ2-1,TRBV12-3/TRBV12-4
CASSPRQGGNYGYTF,TRBJ1-2,TRBV14
CASSLGGQNYEQYF,.,TRBV5-1
CASSLAGSDHNEQFF,TRBJ2-1,TRBV12-3/TRBV12-4
CASRADSISPLHF,TRBJ1-6,TRBV5-1
CSAPGLGEQYF,TRBJ2-7,TRBV20-1
CASSGPGQGNRYAYF,TRBJ2-3,TRBV7-2
CASSPRGAPYEQYF,TRBJ2-7,TRBV18
CAHGPGGGRYAYF,TRBJ2-3,TRBV12-3/TRBV12-4
CASSQSRRGISRLYDEQFF,TRBJ2-1,TRBV4-2
CASSWDRLYGYTF,TRBJ1-2,TRBV5-5
CSAPGDSYNSPLHF,TRBJ1-6,TRBV20-1
CASSSRDRTDTRYF,TRBJ2-3,TRBV12-3/TRBV12-4
CATSREVVGTYEQYF,TRBJ2-7,TRBV15
CASSLDSKHNTQYF,TRBJ2-3,TRBV7-3
CASSSPGGQETQYF,TRBJ2-5,TRBV7-9
CSVEGLAHRYAYF,TRBJ2-3,TRBV29-1
CSVAGGLGGLHEQYF,.,TRBV29-1
CASIFRGRNTEAFF,TRBJ1-1,TRBV3-1
CASSSRNNSPLHF,TRBJ1-6,TRBV2
CASSPGGAYRPQHF,TRBJ1-5,TRBV6-2/TRBV6-3
CASSLAGDNLYSYEQYF,TRBJ2-7,TRBV7-8
CASSPYYNGELFF,TRBJ2-2,TRBV7-2
CASSLGRGGHRYAYF,TRBJ2-3,TRBV11-2
CASSRTGDRDEQFF,TRBJ2-1,TRBV28
CASSPGQGGPDTQYF,TRBJ2-3,TRBV18
CASSLWYTGELFF,TRBJ2-2,TRBV5-1
CTSSFTGSLSGANVLTF,TRBJ2-6,TRBV28
CATSDSSGRGQETQYF,TRBJ2-5,TRBV24-1
CASSESGAGSEQYF,.,TRBV10-1
CASSQDRRGAYGYTF,TRBJ1-2,TRBV3-1
CASSYSALLMGPLSYEQYF,TRBJ2-7,TRBV6-5
CASSIQGDGYTF,TRBJ1-2,TRBV6-1
CASSYSGVGSSYNEQFF,TRBJ2-1,TRBV6-5
CAIKGTGERGGYTF,TRBJ1-2,TRBV10-3
CAISLDGPTDTQYF,TRBJ2-3,TRBV10-3
CSARTQYQETQYF,TRBJ2-5,TRBV29-1
CAISGRRLGDNEQFF,TRBJ2-1,TRBV10-3